This T cell receptor (beta chain) was profiled in a study of cytomegalovirus exposure and HLA in healthy donors. In the study overall: As an earlier analysis found, 150 million to 200 million T cells yielded 100 million to 130 million unique TCR beta sequences.

General study points: Per a prior analysis, the majority of TCR beta V segments were productive roughly 87% or roughly 30% of the time.

Comment on this clone: The target antigen is unknown.

In the PCR, 60 Vbeta and 13 Jbeta primers were used. Assay used: immunoSEQ multiplex PCR; TCRdb lists only in-frame clones, some missing. The table lists 150,000 or so clones, approximately 81% of them singletons. Material: PBMCs. The clonotype comes from a woman between 18 and 29 years old in good health and CMV-seronegative.

In DNA, the CDR3 is TGTGCCAGCAGCTTAGATCAACGGTCGACTGGAAACACCATATATTTT. It encodes CASSLDQRSTGNTIYF. The V gene is TRBV11-2, the J gene TRBJ1-3; D gene ambiguous. The V end was cut by 0 bases, the J end by 2 bases, with 11 bases between. Germline CDR1 SGHAT, CDR2 FQNNGV. CDR3 length equals 16 residues. Full variable domain (remainder filled in from reference TRBV11-2 and TRBJ1-3): EAGVAQSPRYKIIEKRQSVAFWCNPISGHATLYWYQQILGQGPKLLIQFQNNGVVDDSQLPKDRFSAERLKGVDSTLKIQPAKLEDSAVYLCASSLDQRSTGNTIYFGEGSWLTVV.